What follows are 16 T cell receptor beta chains derived from one specimen sequenced in a study of blood T cell repertoires in COVID-19 (dated by TCRdb to 2018 to 2021). Libraries were constructed by the immunoSEQ multiplex PCR assay. TCRdb obtained this table from immuneACCESS and retained in-frame rearrangements with V and J assigned. These tables miss some clones; where compared with another copy, unresolved V genes account for less than half of the shortfall, and the remainder is unexplained. Here the sample has roughly 58,000 clones; 81% occur a single time. The ten largest clones capture 25% to 40% of the sample. Sequencing input: peripheral blood. These receptors all come from a man in his 60s with COVID-19, enrolled during active disease.

This clone was observed once. The chain couples TRBV5-6 to TRBJ2-5; 7 bases map to TRBD1. The germline gives CDR1 SGHDT, CDR2 YYEEEE. This CDR3 spans 15 amino acids. J was trimmed by 5 bases and V by 4 bases; bases with no gene match: 11. CDR3 sequence (DNA): TGTGCCAGCAGCCCAGCGACAGGGAATGGGGAGACCCAGTACTTC. Protein product: CASSPATGNGETQYF.

V usage is TRBV14 and J usage is TRBJ2-5, with 9 bases fitting TRBD1. Per germline, CDR1 SGHDN and CDR2 FVKESK. The CDR3 has 15 residues. The junction had 8 bases not matched to a gene; V was cut back by 4 bases and J by 5 bases. CDR3 amino acids: CASSRTGGSSETQYF. The CDR3 coding sequence is TGTGCCAGCAGCCGAACAGGGGGCTCATCGGAGACCCAGTACTTC.

This chain links TRBV6-4 with TRBJ1-6; no definite D call. Trimming pared 6 bases from V and 8 bases from J, leaving 14 bases between. This CDR3 is built from 14 residues. Germline CDR1 and CDR2: MRHNA and SNTAGT. The CDR3 is CASRNTLRDSPLHF. In DNA form, the CDR3 reads TGTGCCAGCAGGAACACACTGAGGGATTCACCCCTCCACTTT.

This chain connects TRBV7-9 to TRBJ2-7, with 7 bases aligning to TRBD1. CDR1 SEHNR and CDR2 FQNEAQ come from the germline V gene (reference sequence). J gave up 1 base and V 5 bases, and 5 bases lay outside the gene matches. The CDR3 length is 14 residues. The CDR3: CASSPLGQSYEQYF. The CDR3 region has the DNA TGTGCCAGCAGCCCCCTGGGACAGTCCTACGAGCAGTACTTC.

The rearrangement uses TRBV7-9 and TRBJ2-2, with 9 bases identical to TRBD2. The germline CDR1 and CDR2 sequences are SEHNR and FQNEAQ (reference sequence). The CDR3 runs 16 residues. Germline trimming cut 7 bases from V and 5 bases from J; bases unmatched to any gene: 11. CDR3 DNA sequence: TGTGCCAGCATTCCTTCAAGCGGGGGGAAAACCGGGGAGCTGTTTTTT. It is translated as CASIPSSGGKTGELFF.

This clone was seen only once. The CDR3 loop reads CARSHFGAGQSGNTIYF. Written as DNA, the CDR3 is TGTGCCAGAAGCCACTTTGGGGCAGGGCAATCTGGAAACACCATATATTTT. The rearrangement joins TRBV5-3 to TRBJ1-3, with D possibly being TRBD1 (5 bases). TRBV5-3 has ORF status, its function being uncertain. The CDR3 sequence is 17 residues long. V lost 4 bases, J lost 1 base, and 18 bases lay in between.

In its sample, this clone was seen a few times. CDR3 sequence (DNA): TGTGCCAGCTGCGAGGACAAATCCTATCAGCCCCAGCATTTT. Residues: CASCEDKSYQPQHF. This sequence joins TRBV18 and TRBJ1-5; D is perhaps TRBD1 (5 bases). The CDR3 length is 14 residues. Trimming pared 7 bases from V and 5 bases from J, leaving 15 bases between. Germline CDR1 and CDR2: KGHSH and LQKENI.

This clone was seen once. The DNA of the CDR3 is TGTGCCAGCAGCCAAGAAGGCGGCCAAGAGACCCAGTACTTC. Its protein is CASSQEGGQETQYF. The genes are TRBV3-1 (or the pseudogene TRBV3-2) and TRBJ2-5; D unclear. V was trimmed by 0 bases and J by 1 base, leaving 6 bases between them. The CDR3 has 14 amino acids. Germline-derived CDR1 and CDR2 are LGHDT and YNNKEL (reference sequence).

The V gene is TRBV3-1 (or the pseudogene TRBV3-2), the J gene TRBJ2-7; maybe TRBD1 (6 bases). The V end lost 3 bases, the J end lost 3 bases, and 15 bases lay between the germline ends. The CDR3 sequence is 15 residues long. Germline CDR1 is LGHDT and CDR2 is YNNKEL (reference sequence). The CDR3 nucleotides read TGTGCCAGCAGCCACCAGGACAGCCGAGTCTACGAGCAGTACTTC. It encodes CASSHQDSRVYEQYF.

V usage is TRBV4-2 and J usage is TRBJ2-1; TRBD2 agrees at 7 bases. Germline V gene data show CDR1 as LGHNA and CDR2 as YNFKEQ. J was trimmed by 7 bases and V by 1 base; bases with no gene match: 7. The CDR3 extends over 15 amino acids. The CDR3: CASSQVGGSGNEQFF. CDR3 DNA: TGTGCCAGCAGCCAAGTGGGAGGGAGTGGGAATGAGCAGTTCTTC.

CDR3 coding DNA: TGTGCCAGTAGTATTAGGTTTTCGGTCCAGGCCGAAGCTTTCTTT. Its protein is CASSIRFSVQAEAFF. This chain connects TRBV19 to TRBJ1-1; D remains ambiguous. The CDR3 spans 15 residues. From germline, CDR1 is LNHDA and CDR2 SQIVND (reference sequence). V lost 3 bases, J lost 8 bases, and 19 bases lay in between.

The V and J genes are TRBV2 and TRBJ1-1; D ambiguous. The CDR3 covers 14 residues. V gave up 4 bases and J gave up 0 bases, with 9 bases separating them. The germline CDR1 and CDR2 sequences are SNHLY and FYNNEI. The CDR3 loop reads CASSAEQMNTEAFF. The DNA for the CDR3 is TGTGCCAGCAGTGCTGAACAGATGAACACTGAAGCTTTCTTT.

The rearrangement joins TRBV6-6 to TRBJ1-1; D is unresolved. V was shortened by 8 bases and J by 1 base, with 8 bases between the two germline ends. The germline CDR1 and CDR2 sequences are MNHNY and SVGAGI (reference sequence). There are 12 residues in the CDR3. DNA of the CDR3: TGTGCCAGCCGTGTTAAGAACACTGAAGCTTTCTTT. As protein: CASRVKNTEAFF.

The gene calls are TRBV4-1 and TRBJ1-2; no definite D call. The germline CDR1 and CDR2 sequences are MGHRA and YSYEKL. The CDR3 consists of 15 residues. Deletions cut 1 base from V and 6 bases from J, with 15 bases between. The CDR3 DNA sequence: TGCGCCAGCAGCCAAGTTTACGCCGGGGTCCATGGCTACACCTTC. This sequence encodes CASSQVYAGVHGYTF.

This clone was seen just once. The gene calls are TRBV9 and TRBJ2-2; D is unclear. The V end lost 0 bases, the J end lost 3 bases, and 12 bases lay between the germline ends. CDR1 and CDR2 from the germline V gene are SGDLS and YYNGEE. This CDR3 has 16 amino acids. The CDR3 is CASSVELGLHTGELFF. CDR3 in DNA: TGTGCCAGCAGCGTAGAGCTGGGCTTACACACCGGGGAGCTGTTTTTT.

A word on this clone: One base away lies a much larger clone, so this may be a sequencing read error. Other DNA sequences in this specimen translate into the identical CDR3. The rearrangement links TRBV5-5 to TRBJ2-3, with 9 nucleotides matching TRBD2. Germline V CDR1 and CDR2: SGHKS, YYEKEE (reference sequence). The CDR3 extends over 16 amino acids. With V trimmed by 0 bases and J by 14 bases, 16 bases remained unmatched. CDR3 nucleotide sequence: TGTGCCAGCAGCTTGGGCGGGGGGGGGCGGGCCCTCCCTGGGTATTTT. This codes for CASSLGGGGRALPGYF.